Presented here are 21 T cell receptor beta chains from one specimen sequenced in a study of blood T cell repertoires in COVID-19. Data came from immunoSEQ multiplex PCR; TCRdb stores just in-frame clones and leaves some out. The table shows fewer than 80,000 clones, with around 87% occurring only once. Sequencing was performed on peripheral blood. The receptors were gathered from a man in his fifties with acute or convalescent COVID-19.

The rearrangement links TRBV14 to TRBJ1-4, with TRBD1 as a possible D gene (5 bases). Between the trimmed V and J ends, which lost 4 bases and 10 bases, there was a span of 10 bases. Per germline, CDR1 SGHDN and CDR2 FVKESK. The CDR3 consists of 12 residues. CDR3 coding DNA: TGTGCCAGCAGCCCGATGGGGGGAAAACTGTTTTTT. Translating gives CASSPMGGKLFF.

This chain uses TRBV19 with TRBJ1-2, with D possibly matching TRBD1 (6 bases). CDR3 length: 13 amino acids. Germline V CDR1 and CDR2: LNHDA, SQIVND (reference sequence). The V end lost 7 bases, the J end lost 2 bases, and 11 bases lay between the germline ends. This CDR3 is CASTPDRNYGYTF. The DNA for the CDR3 is TGTGCCAGTACCCCCGACAGGAACTATGGCTACACCTTC.

V gene TRBV11-3 combines with J gene TRBJ2-5; possibly TRBD2 for D (5 bases). CDR1 and CDR2 from the germline V gene are SGHNT and YENEEA. V gave up 5 bases and J gave up 7 bases, with 11 bases separating them. The CDR3 sequence is 12 residues long. The CDR3 loop reads CASSPSSGTQYF. CDR3 coding DNA: TGTGCCAGCAGCCCCTCGAGCGGGACCCAGTACTTC. Combining the CDR3 with reference TRBV11-3 and TRBJ2-5 gives the whole variable domain EAGVVQSPRYKIIEKKQPVAFWCNPISGHNTLYWYLQNLGQGPELLIRYENEEAVDDSQLPKDRFSAERLKGVDSTLKIQPAELGDSAVYLCASSPSSGTQYFGPGTRLLVL.

This clone is a singleton in its sample. This chain uses TRBV24-1 with TRBJ2-7, with D tentatively TRBD1 (5 bases). The V and J ends lost 5 bases and 4 bases respectively, with 20 bases between them. The CDR3 has 16 amino acids. Germline-derived CDR1 and CDR2 are KGHDR and SFDVKD. The CDR3 DNA reads as TGTGCCACCAGTGCCCTTGAAACAGGAGCTCCTTACGAGCAGTACTTC. Translating it yields CATSALETGAPYEQYF.

This clone has just one count. This rearrangement joins TRBV5-6 to TRBJ2-7; TRBD1 matches 8 bases. The CDR3 contains 12 residues. Germline trimming cut 3 bases from V and 5 bases from J; bases unmatched to any gene: 1. Germline CDR1 is SGHDT and CDR2 is YYEEEE. Here the CDR3 reads CASSSTGDEQYF. CDR3 in DNA: TGTGCCAGCAGCTCGACAGGGGACGAGCAGTACTTC.

V and J are TRBV6-6 and TRBJ2-7; TRBD2 agrees at 7 bases. V lost 5 bases to trimming and J lost 7 bases; unmatched junction nucleotides: 8. Germline V CDR1 and CDR2: MNHNY, SVGAGI (reference sequence). The CDR3 has 13 amino acids. CDR3 protein: CASSPGGEWEQYF. The CDR3, as DNA: TGTGCCAGCAGTCCTGGGGGGGAGTGGGAGCAGTACTTC.

The chain joins TRBV14 to TRBJ2-1; D may be TRBD2 (5 bases). The germline gives CDR1 SGHDN, CDR2 FVKESK. The length of the CDR3 is 16 residues. V lost 1 base to trimming and J lost 6 bases, with 16 bases between them. The CDR3: CASSQGALVGGNEQFF. In DNA, the CDR3 is TGTGCCAGCAGCCAAGGTGCCCTAGTAGGAGGCAATGAGCAGTTCTTC.

This clone appeared a few times. V gene TRBV7-7 combines with J gene TRBJ1-1; D unresolved. The CDR3 covers 13 residues. V lost 3 bases, J lost 6 bases, and 11 bases lay in between. Germline values: CDR1 SSHAT, CDR2 FNYEAQ (reference sequence). The CDR3 here is CASSFDLGAEAFF. CDR3 in DNA: TGTGCCAGCAGCTTTGATTTAGGAGCTGAAGCTTTCTTT.

The chain is built from TRBV6-2 or TRBV6-3 and TRBJ1-4; 7 positions agree with TRBD1. After removal of 5 bases from V and 0 bases from J, the junction contained 3 bases not matched to a gene. CDR1 and CDR2 from the germline V gene are MNHEY and SVGEGT. This CDR3 has 15 residues. CDR3 protein: CASSATGSTNEKLFF. In DNA form, the CDR3 reads TGTGCCAGCAGTGCGACAGGGTCAACTAATGAAAAACTGTTTTTT.

Comment on this clone: This sample also contains other DNA sequences that code for the same CDR3. The J gene is TRBJ1-4, the V gene TRBV30, with D hard to call. The V and J ends lost 3 bases and 0 bases respectively, with 8 bases between them. Looked up from germline, CDR1 is GTSNPN and CDR2 is SVGIG (reference sequence). The CDR3 is 14 amino acids. The CDR3: CAWSGGATNEKLFF. The CDR3 region has the DNA TGTGCCTGGAGCGGCGGGGCAACTAATGAAAAACTGTTTTTT.

The chain uses TRBV5-6 and TRBJ1-1; D remains ambiguous. From germline, CDR1 is SGHDT and CDR2 YYEEEE. The CDR3 is 16 amino acids. The ends were cut back, 2 bases at V and 0 bases at J, with 14 bases in the middle. As DNA, the CDR3 is TGTGCCAGCAGCTTCGTTCCATCTCGGGTGAACACTGAAGCTTTCTTT. Translated, it gives CASSFVPSRVNTEAFF.

The rearrangement links TRBV7-9 to TRBJ1-1, with 10 bases identical to TRBD1. Germline trimming cut 1 base from V and 5 bases from J; bases unmatched to any gene: 4. The CDR3 sequence is 15 residues long. Germline V gene sequence: CDR1 SEHNR, CDR2 FQNEAQ (reference sequence). This CDR3 reads CASSLGDRGGTEAFF. The CDR3 region has the DNA TGTGCCAGCAGCTTAGGGGACAGGGGAGGTACTGAAGCTTTCTTT.

The V call is TRBV7-8, the J call TRBJ1-6; 10 bases agree with TRBD1. The germline CDR1 and CDR2 sequences are SGHVS and FQNEAQ. The CDR3 contains 15 residues. The junction had 3 bases not matched to a gene; V was cut back by 3 bases and J by 7 bases. This CDR3 is CASSFGQGGNSPLHF. In DNA form, the CDR3 reads TGTGCCAGCAGCTTTGGACAGGGGGGAAATTCACCCCTCCACTTT. Full variable domain (remainder filled in from reference TRBV7-8 and TRBJ1-6): GAGVSQSPRYKVAKRGQDVALRCDPISGHVSLFWYQQALGQGPEFLTYFQNEAQLDKSGLPSDRFFAERPEGSVSTLKIQRTQQEDSAVYLCASSFGQGGNSPLHFGNGTRLTVT.

The chain is built from TRBV3-1 (or the pseudogene TRBV3-2) and TRBJ1-4, with 7 bases fitting TRBD1. Trimming cost V 0 bases and J 5 bases; bases outside gene matches: 3. The germline V gene encodes CDR1 LGHDT and CDR2 YNNKEL (reference sequence). There are 15 residues in the CDR3. This CDR3 reads CASSQEVQGNEKLFF. CDR3 sequence (DNA): TGTGCCAGCAGCCAAGAAGTACAGGGGAATGAAAAACTGTTTTTT.

Of note for this clone: The junction shows a germline mismatch at one end, possibly a read error. Distinct nucleotide sequences in the sample also encode this CDR3. This rearrangement joins TRBV9 to TRBJ2-1, with 9 nucleotides matching TRBD1. The CDR3 has 15 amino acids. CDR1 and CDR2 (germline): SGDLS, YYNGEE. CDR3 DNA sequence: TGTGCCAGCAGCGCCGGGACAGGGTCCTACAATGAACAGTTCTTC. Translation: CASSAGTGSYNEQFF.

The rearrangement uses TRBV18 and TRBJ1-1; D possibly corresponds to TRBD1 (5 bases). Germline V gene data show CDR1 as KGHSH and CDR2 as LQKENI. V was clipped by 8 bases and J by 1 base, with 17 bases between them. This CDR3 is 15 amino acids long. The CDR3 DNA follows: TGTGCCAGCCGTCCCCGGGTGACAGAGAACACTGAAGCTTTCTTT. Residues: CASRPRVTENTEAFF.

With regard to this clone: One end of the junction fails to match germline, which may point to a read error. The chain uses TRBV6-2 or TRBV6-3 and TRBJ2-5, with no clear D. CDR1 is MNHEY and CDR2 is SVGEGT in the germline V gene. This CDR3 spans 15 amino acids. DNA for the CDR3: TGTGCCAGCAGCTACTCGGTACTATCTTTAGAGACCCAGTACTTC. Translating gives CASSYSVLSLETQYF.

The chain combines TRBV7-2 with TRBJ1-3, with 8 bases aligning to TRBD1. V dropped 2 bases and J dropped 0; count of bases not matched to a gene: 3. This CDR3 is built from 16 residues. Germline V gene sequence: CDR1 SGHTA, CDR2 FQGNSA. The CDR3 DNA follows: TGTGCCAGCAGCTTAACGACAGGGGTCTCTGGAAACACCATATATTTT. It encodes CASSLTTGVSGNTIYF.

CDR3 loop: CASSLVFADTDQWEQYF. The CDR3, as DNA: TGTGCCAGCAGTCTAGTCTTCGCGGACACCGACCAGTGGGAGCAGTACTTC. J is TRBJ2-7 and V is TRBV6-6; D possibly corresponds to TRBD1 (5 bases). Between the trimmed V and J ends, which lost 5 bases and 7 bases, there was a span of 27 bases. Per the germline V gene, CDR1 is MNHNY and CDR2 is SVGAGI (reference sequence). The CDR3 totals 17 residues.

The chain recombines TRBV5-4 with TRBJ2-1, with D possibly matching TRBD1 (6 bases). This CDR3 has 15 residues. Per the germline V gene, CDR1 is SGHNT and CDR2 is YYREEE (reference sequence). V gave up 3 bases and J gave up 6 bases, with 16 bases separating them. The CDR3 DNA sequence: TGTGCCAGCAGCTCTTGGGGGCAGGGGCCCAATGAGCAGTTCTTC. Translating it yields CASSSWGQGPNEQFF.

The CDR3: CASSFKEPNIQYF. Written as DNA, the CDR3 is TGTGCCAGCAGCTTTAAGGAGCCAAACATTCAGTACTTC. The rearrangement joins TRBV7-2 to TRBJ2-4; D is uncertain. Germline assignment: CDR1 SGHTA and CDR2 FQGNSA. V was shortened by 3 bases and J by 6 bases, with 9 bases between the two germline ends. CDR3 size: 13 residues.